This is a list of T cell receptor beta chains from one sample in a study of blood T cells in healthy people across ages. TCRdb fed the 5' RACE reads into MiXCR, producing one record per CDR3 protein. The repertoire includes around 500,000 distinct CDR3 sequences, 27% of them detected once, and over 3.5% sits in the top ten. These data also featured in a second study, about T cells of mothers and their children.

The material sequenced was blood. These receptors originate from a boy between 2 and 10 years old in good health. The CDR3 runs from the conserved cysteine through the conserved F or W. Fields, in order: D gene, V gene, J gene, CDR3 protein. A D gene is named only where the DNA matches it firmly.

d_gene: TRBD2; v_gene: TRBV11-2; j_gene: TRBJ2-2; CDR3aa: CASSARAGGIGELFF
d_gene: -; v_gene: TRBV3-1; j_gene: TRBJ1-2; CDR3aa: CASSHQGLANYGYTF
d_gene: -; v_gene: TRBV30; j_gene: TRBJ1-4; CDR3aa: CAWRQSATNEKLFF
d_gene: TRBD1; v_gene: TRBV4-1; j_gene: TRBJ2-7; CDR3aa: CASSPKTGLDEQYF
d_gene: -; v_gene: TRBV30; j_gene: TRBJ2-5; CDR3aa: CAWSVSRRVNQETQYF
d_gene: -; v_gene: TRBV18; j_gene: TRBJ2-7; CDR3aa: CASSPDAVSYEQYF
d_gene: TRBD1; v_gene: TRBV7-9; j_gene: TRBJ1-4; CDR3aa: CASTLDRVEEKLFF
d_gene: -; v_gene: TRBV20-1; j_gene: TRBJ1-4; CDR3aa: CSARHTTNEKLFF
d_gene: -; v_gene: TRBV21-1; j_gene: TRBJ2-4; CDR3aa: CASGTPLAKNIQYF
d_gene: -; v_gene: TRBV29-1; j_gene: TRBJ2-4; CDR3aa: CSVDGGGTIQYF
d_gene: TRBD2; v_gene: TRBV20-1; j_gene: TRBJ2-3; CDR3aa: CSARAFKGTRTTDTQYF
d_gene: -; v_gene: TRBV9; j_gene: TRBJ2-3; CDR3aa: CASSDRDSLRGDTQYF
d_gene: TRBD2; v_gene: TRBV7-6; j_gene: TRBJ2-5; CDR3aa: CASSQRLAEETQYF
d_gene: TRBD1; v_gene: TRBV20-1; j_gene: TRBJ1-1; CDR3aa: CSAKGQGGLNTEAFF
d_gene: TRBD2; v_gene: TRBV24-1; j_gene: TRBJ2-1; CDR3aa: CATSGEGGPGNEQFF
d_gene: -; v_gene: TRBV27; j_gene: TRBJ2-5; CDR3aa: CASSPRGWGEKEETQYF
d_gene: TRBD2; v_gene: TRBV9; j_gene: TRBJ2-7; CDR3aa: CASSGFTGGEQYF
d_gene: TRBD1; v_gene: TRBV6-6; j_gene: TRBJ1-1; CDR3aa: CASSPGRGRTEAFF
d_gene: -; v_gene: TRBV20-1; j_gene: TRBJ2-4; CDR3aa: CSARAYRLAKNIQYF
d_gene: TRBD1; v_gene: TRBV7-9; j_gene: TRBJ2-1; CDR3aa: CASSLAYTGTGYNEQFF
d_gene: -; v_gene: TRBV7-9; j_gene: TRBJ1-6; CDR3aa: CASSLADRNSPLHF
d_gene: TRBD1; v_gene: TRBV25-1; j_gene: TRBJ1-2; CDR3aa: CASSGDRSYGYTF
d_gene: -; v_gene: TRBV5-4; j_gene: TRBJ2-2; CDR3aa: CASKNWGSNTGELFF
d_gene: -; v_gene: TRBV3-1; j_gene: TRBJ2-4; CDR3aa: CASSQVGSKNIQYF
d_gene: -; v_gene: TRBV4-3; j_gene: TRBJ2-2; CDR3aa: CASSQDRGSLNTGELFF
d_gene: -; v_gene: TRBV4-2; j_gene: TRBJ2-5; CDR3aa: CASSQASEETQYF
d_gene: -; v_gene: TRBV29-1; j_gene: TRBJ1-2; CDR3aa: CSVELRESGYTF
d_gene: -; v_gene: TRBV18; j_gene: TRBJ2-3; CDR3aa: CASSTTTGRDTQYF
d_gene: -; v_gene: TRBV7-2; j_gene: TRBJ2-5; CDR3aa: CASSPIRVGTQCF
d_gene: -; v_gene: TRBV20-1; j_gene: TRBJ1-2; CDR3aa: CSARDPAGSGGLYGYTF
d_gene: -; v_gene: TRBV20-1; j_gene: TRBJ2-2; CDR3aa: CSARPSSGGELFF
d_gene: TRBD2; v_gene: TRBV2; j_gene: -; CDR3aa: CASSTSGESEQFF
d_gene: -; v_gene: TRBV18; j_gene: TRBJ1-5; CDR3aa: CASSQGLNSNQPQHF
d_gene: TRBD2; v_gene: TRBV12-3/TRBV12-4; j_gene: TRBJ2-5; CDR3aa: CASATLTSGGSETQYF
d_gene: -; v_gene: TRBV20-1; j_gene: TRBJ2-3; CDR3aa: CSAPSDVELDTQYF
d_gene: -; v_gene: TRBV2; j_gene: TRBJ1-1; CDR3aa: CASSEEVNTEAFF
d_gene: -; v_gene: TRBV28; j_gene: TRBJ2-7; CDR3aa: CASSLFLAREQYF
d_gene: -; v_gene: TRBV20-1; j_gene: TRBJ2-7; CDR3aa: CSARDGGGVVYEQYF
d_gene: -; v_gene: TRBV20-1; j_gene: TRBJ1-1; CDR3aa: CSAPGVGLNTEAFF
d_gene: -; v_gene: TRBV11-2; j_gene: TRBJ1-1; CDR3aa: CASSPQAAEPTEAFF
d_gene: TRBD2; v_gene: TRBV11-1; j_gene: TRBJ2-1; CDR3aa: CASSLRTSGYREVPYNEQFF
d_gene: -; v_gene: TRBV6-2/TRBV6-3; j_gene: TRBJ2-3; CDR3aa: CASKESSPDTQYF
d_gene: -; v_gene: TRBV12-3/TRBV12-4; j_gene: TRBJ1-1; CDR3aa: CASSSRGAEAFF
d_gene: -; v_gene: TRBV28; j_gene: TRBJ2-7; CDR3aa: CATRTGFYEQYF
d_gene: TRBD1; v_gene: TRBV20-1; j_gene: TRBJ1-2; CDR3aa: CSARESGGTGGFNYGYTF
d_gene: TRBD2; v_gene: TRBV5-6; j_gene: TRBJ2-7; CDR3aa: CASSSGGGVEQYF
d_gene: -; v_gene: TRBV20-1; j_gene: -; CDR3aa: CSARGPRRDEQFF